Listed below are T cell receptor beta chains from one sample, sequenced in a study of regulatory T cells in long-lasting Graves disease. Each CDR3 protein gets one entry after TCRdb re-called the multiplex PCR reads with MiXCR. The table records around 400,000 distinct CDR3 sequences, 15% of them present only once. Sequences were derived from peripheral blood mononuclear cells (PBMCs), sampled at new diagnosis, from a patient treated with antithyroid drugs. Source of these receptors: a female donor with Graves disease. The CDR3 runs from the conserved cysteine through the conserved F or W. D genes are given only for firm matches. The size entry is marked missing in some rows and otherwise reads once, few, many or a size class.

TRBJ2-5	TRBD2	TRBV6-2/TRBV6-3	many	CASSSSGLAGGRKETQYF	TGTGCCAGCAGTTCGTCAGGACTAGCGGGAGGGAGGAAAGAGACCCAGTACTTC
TRBJ2-2	-	TRBV5-1	many	CASIEGFANTGELFF	TGCGCCAGCATAGAGGGGTTCGCGAACACCGGGGAGCTGTTTTTT
TRBJ1-3	-	TRBV12-3/TRBV12-4	many	CASSLRYPASRNTIYF	TGTGCCAGCAGCCTCCGGTACCCAGCCTCTCGAAACACCATATATTTT
TRBJ2-3	TRBD1	TRBV11-3	many	CASSLGRTGVSDTQYF	TGTGCCAGCAGCTTAGGCCGGACAGGGGTGTCAGATACGCAGTATTTT
TRBJ2-7	TRBD1	TRBV5-6	few	CASRPTGVGEQYF	TGTGCCAGCAGACCGACAGGGGTCGGCGAGCAGTACTTC
TRBJ2-3	TRBD1	TRBV25-1	few	CASSDAQGADNPTSTDTQYF	TGTGCCAGCAGTGATGCACAGGGGGCAGACAACCCGACAAGCACAGATACGCAGTATTTT
TRBJ2-5	-	TRBV7-9	few	CASSSRISGGGQYF	TGTGCCAGCAGCTCTAGGATAAGTGGTGGTGGCCAGTACTTC
TRBJ1-3	-	TRBV25-1	few	CASSWGPHGGNTIYF	TGTGCCAGCAGCTGGGGACCCCACGGGGGAAACACCATATATTTT
TRBJ2-2	-	TRBV12-5	many	CASGLAHKLNTGELFF	TGTGCTAGTGGTTTGGCACACAAACTAAACACCGGGGAGCTGTTTTTT
TRBJ1-1	TRBD1	TRBV12-3/TRBV12-4	many	CAIRDRVRAEAFF	TGTGCCATCCGCGACAGGGTAAGAGCTGAAGCTTTCTTT
TRBJ1-3	-	TRBV7-9	few	CASSLSAGNSGNTIYF	TGTGCCAGCAGCTTAAGCGCGGGTAATTCTGGAAACACCATATATTTT
TRBJ2-2	-	TRBV6-2/TRBV6-3	many	CASSYWGRSGELFF	TGTGCCAGCAGTTATTGGGGGAGGTCCGGGGAGCTGTTTTTT
TRBJ2-3	-	TRBV6-1	many	CASSEVGTDTQYF	TGTGCCAGCAGTGAAGTCGGGACAGATACGCAGTATTTT
TRBJ2-2	TRBD2	TRBV6-2/TRBV6-3	many	CATLSSGGNTGELFF	TGTGCCACCTTATCTAGCGGGGGGAACACCGGGGAGCTGTTTTTT
TRBJ2-1	TRBD2	TRBV27	few	CASISLAAPGGQFF	TGTGCCAGCATCAGTCTAGCGGCCCCCGGCGGGCAGTTCTTC
TRBJ2-7	TRBD1	TRBV2	many	CASSVGQGPDEQYF	TGTGCCAGCAGTGTGGGACAGGGCCCCGACGAGCAGTACTTC
TRBJ1-1	-	TRBV12-3/TRBV12-4	many	CASSYPNTEAFF	TGTGCCAGCAGTTACCCGAACACTGAAGCTTTCTTT
TRBJ2-7	TRBD1	TRBV6-1	few	CASSPPGTGSYEQYF	TGTGCCAGCAGCCCCCCCGGGACAGGGTCCTACGAGCAGTACTTC
TRBJ1-2	-	TRBV12-3/TRBV12-4	many	CASSPTAVDDYGYTF	TGTGCCAGCAGTCCCACGGCGGTCGATGACTATGGCTACACCTTC
TRBJ2-7	TRBD1	TRBV5-1	few	CASSLQGAPGGEQYF	TGCGCCAGCAGCTTACAGGGGGCGCCGGGGGGCGAGCAGTACTTC
TRBJ1-2	TRBD1	TRBV3-1	many	CASSHHRGNYGYTF	TGTGCCAGCAGCCACCACAGGGGTAACTATGGCTACACCTTC
TRBJ1-2	-	TRBV20-1	many	CSARDTARGYTF	TGCAGTGCTAGAGATACCGCACGGGGCTACACCTTC
TRBJ2-5	TRBD1	TRBV15	-	CATSMDRAHQETQYF	TGTGCCACCAGCATGGACAGGGCCCACCAAGAGACCCAGTACTTC
TRBJ1-6	-	TRBV7-2	-	CASSLGAGENSPLHF	TGTGCCAGCAGCTTAGGGGCAGGGGAGAATTCACCCCTCCACTTT
TRBJ1-5	-	TRBV20-1	many	CSAKVRILPQSNQPQHF	TGCAGTGCTAAGGTTCGAATCCTACCCCAAAGCAATCAGCCCCAGCATTTT
TRBJ1-6	-	TRBV6-2/TRBV6-3	few	CASSRRDGEIGSPLHF	TGTGCCAGCAGTCGCCGGGACGGCGAGATAGGTTCACCCCTCCACTTT
TRBJ2-4	TRBD1	TRBV5-1	few	CASRDRGASKNIQYF	TGCGCCAGCCGAGACAGGGGAGCTTCCAAAAACATTCAGTACTTC
TRBJ2-5	TRBD1	TRBV20-1	many	CSARGLLDRGDRETQYF	TGCAGTGCTAGAGGTCTCCTGGACAGGGGAGATAGGGAGACCCAGTACTTC
TRBJ2-7	-	TRBV20-1	many	CSANDVASSYEQYF	TGCAGTGCTAATGACGTGGCGAGCTCCTACGAGCAGTACTTC
TRBJ2-7	-	TRBV15	-	CATSREWGNEQYF	TGTGCCACCAGCAGAGAATGGGGGAATGAGCAGTACTTC
TRBJ1-5	TRBD1	TRBV18	few	CASSRSRTGGRNQPQHF	TGTGCCAGCTCACGTTCGAGGACAGGGGGCCGCAATCAGCCCCAGCATTTT
TRBJ2-7	-	TRBV11-2	many	CASSLAPAGYEQYF	TGTGCCAGCAGCTTAGCGCCCGCCGGGTACGAGCAGTACTTC
TRBJ1-1	-	TRBV19	many	CASGDLGTEAFF	TGTGCATCTGGGGACTTAGGGACTGAAGCTTTCTTT
TRBJ1-2	-	TRBV20-1	many	CSASLDRLSRGYTF	TGCAGTGCTAGCTTAGACAGACTATCCCGGGGCTACACCTTC
TRBJ1-1	-	TRBV11-1	many	CASSPPPENTEAFF	TGTGCCAGCAGCCCCCCCCCAGAGAACACTGAAGCTTTCTTT
TRBJ2-2	-	TRBV3-1	few	CASSQDLAGMGTGELFF	TGTGCCAGCAGCCAAGACCTGGCCGGGATGGGCACCGGGGAGCTGTTTTTT
TRBJ1-1	-	TRBV3-1	many	CASSDTIGIEAFF	TGTGCCAGCAGCGATACTATCGGTATTGAAGCTTTCTTT
TRBJ1-1	-	TRBV7-9	few	CASSLVSVATEAFF	TGTGCCAGCAGCTTAGTCTCGGTTGCCACTGAAGCTTTCTTT
TRBJ1-1	-	TRBV29-1	many	CSVEEMGAGETEAFF	TGCAGCGTTGAAGAGATGGGCGCAGGGGAAACTGAAGCTTTCTTT
TRBJ2-3	TRBD2	TRBV11-2	many	CASSFRGGATDTQYF	TGTGCCAGCAGCTTCCGGGGGGGGGCCACAGATACGCAGTATTTT
TRBJ1-2	TRBD1	TRBV12-3/TRBV12-4	once	CASSTSPGGRGQPDGYTF	TGTGCCAGCAGCACCTCACCCGGGGGCAGGGGGCAGCCTGATGGCTACACCTTC
TRBJ1-4	-	TRBV20-1	many	CSALRNEKLFF	TGCAGTGCTTTGCGGAATGAAAAACTGTTTTTT
TRBJ2-2	-	TRBV5-1	-	CASRQGRNTGELFF	TGCGCCAGCAGACAGGGCCGAAACACCGGGGAGCTGTTTTTT
TRBJ1-2	-	TRBV6-9	many	CASSFRDGANYGYTF	TGTGCCAGCAGTTTTAGAGACGGGGCAAACTATGGCTACACCTTC
TRBJ1-4	-	TRBV4-1	many	CASSQDRLEKLFF	TGCGCCAGCAGCCAGGACCGACTGGAAAAACTGTTTTTT
TRBJ2-4	TRBD1	TRBV29-1	many	CSVTTYRQGPGKNIQYF	TGCAGCGTCACAACGTACCGACAGGGGCCAGGCAAAAACATTCAGTACTTC
TRBJ2-7	-	TRBV20-1	many	CSARVGHSSYEQYF	TGCAGTGCTAGAGTTGGACATTCTTCCTACGAGCAGTACTTC
TRBJ1-5	-	TRBV19	many	CASMRSRDNQPQHF	TGTGCCAGTATGAGGTCCAGGGATAATCAGCCCCAGCATTTT